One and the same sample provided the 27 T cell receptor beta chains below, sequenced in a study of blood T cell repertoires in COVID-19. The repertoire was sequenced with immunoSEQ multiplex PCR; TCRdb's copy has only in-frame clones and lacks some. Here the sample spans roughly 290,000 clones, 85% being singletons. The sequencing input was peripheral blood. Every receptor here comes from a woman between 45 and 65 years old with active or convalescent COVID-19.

CDR3 sequence: CASSFTGAQETQYF. CDR3 coding DNA: TGCGCCAGCAGCTTTACGGGAGCCCAAGAGACCCAGTACTTC. The gene calls are TRBV5-1 and TRBJ2-5, with a weak D call TRBD2 (6 bases). The CDR3 is made up of 14 amino acids. CDR1 is SGHRS and CDR2 is YFSETQ in the germline V gene. Trimming removed 2 bases from V and 1 base from J, with 9 bases in between.

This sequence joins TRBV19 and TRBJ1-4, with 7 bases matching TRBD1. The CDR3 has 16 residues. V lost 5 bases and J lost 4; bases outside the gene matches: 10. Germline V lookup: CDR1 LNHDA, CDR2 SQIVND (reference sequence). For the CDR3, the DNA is TGTGCCAGTAGTGGAATCAACAGGGGCTATAATGAAAAACTGTTTTTT. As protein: CASSGINRGYNEKLFF.

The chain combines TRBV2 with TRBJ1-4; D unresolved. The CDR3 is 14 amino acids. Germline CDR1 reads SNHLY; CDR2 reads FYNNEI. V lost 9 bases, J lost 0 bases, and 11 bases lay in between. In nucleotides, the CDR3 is TGTGCCAGGGGAACCGGGACAACTAATGAAAAACTGTTTTTT. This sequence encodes CARGTGTTNEKLFF.

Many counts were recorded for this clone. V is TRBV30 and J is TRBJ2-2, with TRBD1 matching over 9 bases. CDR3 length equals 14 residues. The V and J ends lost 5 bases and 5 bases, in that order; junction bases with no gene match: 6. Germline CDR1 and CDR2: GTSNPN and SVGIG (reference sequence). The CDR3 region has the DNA TGTGCCTGGGCCGGGACAGGGTGGACCGGGGAGCTGTTTTTT. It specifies CAWAGTGWTGELFF.

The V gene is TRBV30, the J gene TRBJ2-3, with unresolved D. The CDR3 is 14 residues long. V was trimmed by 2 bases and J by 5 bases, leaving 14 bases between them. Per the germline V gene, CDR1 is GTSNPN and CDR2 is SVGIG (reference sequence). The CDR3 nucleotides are TGTGCCTGGAGTTCGTCGGTAACTGTAGATACGCAGTATTTT. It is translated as CAWSSSVTVDTQYF. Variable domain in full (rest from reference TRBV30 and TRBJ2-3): SQTIHQWPATLVQPVGSPLSLECTVEGTSNPNLYWYRQAAGRGLQLLFYSVGIGQISSEVPQNLSASRPQDRQFILSSKKLLLSDSGFYLCAWSSSVTVDTQYFGPGTRLTVL.

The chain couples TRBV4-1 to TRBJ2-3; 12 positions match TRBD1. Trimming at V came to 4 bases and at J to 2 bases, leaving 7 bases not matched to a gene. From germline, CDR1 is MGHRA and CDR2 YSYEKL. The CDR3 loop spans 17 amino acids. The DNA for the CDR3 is TGCGCCAGCAGCCTAAGGGGACAGGGGGCGGACACAGATACGCAGTATTTT. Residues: CASSLRGQGADTDTQYF.

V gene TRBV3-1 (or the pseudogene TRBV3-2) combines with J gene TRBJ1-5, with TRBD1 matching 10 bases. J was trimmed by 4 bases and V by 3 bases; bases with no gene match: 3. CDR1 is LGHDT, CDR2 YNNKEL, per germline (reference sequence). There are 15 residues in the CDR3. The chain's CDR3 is CASSQGQGTNQPQHF. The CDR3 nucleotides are TGTGCCAGCAGCCAGGGACAGGGGACGAATCAGCCCCAGCATTTT.

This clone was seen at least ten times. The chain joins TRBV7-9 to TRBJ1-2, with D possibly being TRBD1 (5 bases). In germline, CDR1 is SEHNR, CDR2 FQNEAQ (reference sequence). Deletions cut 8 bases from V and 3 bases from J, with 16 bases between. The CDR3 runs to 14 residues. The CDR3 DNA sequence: TGTGCCAGCGTAAGGGGTGTTGATGACTATGGCTACACCTTC. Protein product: CASVRGVDDYGYTF. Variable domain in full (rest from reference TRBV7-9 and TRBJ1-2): DTGVSQNPRHKITKRGQNVTFRCDPISEHNRLYWYRQTLGQGPEFLTYFQNEAQLEKSRLLSDRFSAERPKGSFSTLEIQRTEQGDSAMYLCASVRGVDDYGYTFGSGTRLTVV.

CDR3 residues: CASSPRAGIASEQYF. The CDR3 DNA sequence: TGCGCCAGCAGTCCGAGGGCGGGGATCGCCTCCGAGCAGTACTTC. The chain combines TRBV5-1 with TRBJ2-7, with D possibly matching TRBD2 (6 bases). Trimming stripped 5 bases from V and 6 bases from J, with 21 bases between. The germline V gene encodes CDR1 SGHRS and CDR2 YFSETQ. CDR3 length: 15 amino acids.

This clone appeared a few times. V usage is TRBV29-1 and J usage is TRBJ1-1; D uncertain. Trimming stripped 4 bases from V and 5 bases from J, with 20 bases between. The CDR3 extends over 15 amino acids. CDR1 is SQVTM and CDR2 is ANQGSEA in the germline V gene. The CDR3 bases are TGCAGCGTTGTTCCGGGAGGGAGTTTGTGGACTGAAGCTTTCTTT. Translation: CSVVPGGSLWTEAFF. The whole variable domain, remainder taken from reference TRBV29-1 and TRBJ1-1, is SAVISQKPSRDICQRGTSLTIQCQVDSQVTMMFWYRQQPGQSLTLIATANQGSEATYESGFVIDKFPISRPNLTFSTLTVSNMSPEDSSIYLCSVVPGGSLWTEAFFGQGTRLTVV.

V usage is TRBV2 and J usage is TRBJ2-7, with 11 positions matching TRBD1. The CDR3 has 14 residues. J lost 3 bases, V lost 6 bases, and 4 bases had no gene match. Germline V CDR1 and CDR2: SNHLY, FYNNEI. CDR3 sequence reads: CASRQGQGGYEQYF. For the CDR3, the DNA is TGTGCCAGCAGGCAGGGACAGGGGGGCTACGAGCAGTACTTC. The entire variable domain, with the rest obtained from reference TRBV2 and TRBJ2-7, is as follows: EPEVTQTPSHQVTQMGQEVILRCVPISNHLYFYWYRQILGQKVEFLVSFYNNEISEKSEIFDDQFSVERPDGSNFTLKIRSTKLEDSAMYFCASRQGQGGYEQYFGPGTRLTVT.

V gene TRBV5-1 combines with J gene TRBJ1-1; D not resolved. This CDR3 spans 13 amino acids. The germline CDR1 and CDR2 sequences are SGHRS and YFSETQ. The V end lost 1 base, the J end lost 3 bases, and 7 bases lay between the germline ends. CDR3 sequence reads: CASSLLGDTEAFF. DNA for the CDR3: TGCGCCAGCAGCTTGCTAGGAGACACTGAAGCTTTCTTT.

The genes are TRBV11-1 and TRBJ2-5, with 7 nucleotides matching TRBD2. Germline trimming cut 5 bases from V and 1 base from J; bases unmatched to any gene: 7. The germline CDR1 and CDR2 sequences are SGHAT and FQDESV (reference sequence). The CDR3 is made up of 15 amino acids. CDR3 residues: CASSRGGRPQETQYF. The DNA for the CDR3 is TGTGCCAGCAGCCGGGGAGGGCGTCCCCAAGAGACCCAGTACTTC.

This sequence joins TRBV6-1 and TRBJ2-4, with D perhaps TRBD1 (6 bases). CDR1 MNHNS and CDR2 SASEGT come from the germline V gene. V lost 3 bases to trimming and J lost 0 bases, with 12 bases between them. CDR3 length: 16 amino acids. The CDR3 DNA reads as TGTGCCAGCAGTGATTGGGACACAGTAGCCAAAAACATTCAGTACTTC. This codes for CASSDWDTVAKNIQYF.

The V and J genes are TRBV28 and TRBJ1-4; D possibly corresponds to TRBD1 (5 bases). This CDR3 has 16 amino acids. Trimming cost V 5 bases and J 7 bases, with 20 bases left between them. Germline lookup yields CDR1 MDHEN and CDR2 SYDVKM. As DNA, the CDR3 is TGTGCCAGCAGTACGACTAGTGGGGCGTTAGGTGAAAAACTGTTTTTT. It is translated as CASSTTSGALGEKLFF.

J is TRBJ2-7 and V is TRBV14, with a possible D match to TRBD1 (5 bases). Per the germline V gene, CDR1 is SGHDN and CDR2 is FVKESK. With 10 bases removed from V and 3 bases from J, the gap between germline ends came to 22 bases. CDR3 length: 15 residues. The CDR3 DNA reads TGTGCCACCCTGAAATGGGGCACCCAGTACTACGAGCAGTACTTC. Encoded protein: CATLKWGTQYYEQYF. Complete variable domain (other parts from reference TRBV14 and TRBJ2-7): EAGVTQFPSHSVIEKGQTVTLRCDPISGHDNLYWYRRVMGKEIKFLLHFVKESKQDESGMPNNRFLAERTGGTYSTLKVQPAELEDSGVYFCATLKWGTQYYEQYFGPGTRLTVT.

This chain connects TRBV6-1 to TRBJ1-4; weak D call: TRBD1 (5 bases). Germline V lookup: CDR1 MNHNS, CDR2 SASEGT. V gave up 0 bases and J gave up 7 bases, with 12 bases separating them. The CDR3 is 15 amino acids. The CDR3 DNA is TGTGCCAGCAGTGAAGCCAGGGCAAGTGGTGAAAAACTGTTTTTT. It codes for CASSEARASGEKLFF.

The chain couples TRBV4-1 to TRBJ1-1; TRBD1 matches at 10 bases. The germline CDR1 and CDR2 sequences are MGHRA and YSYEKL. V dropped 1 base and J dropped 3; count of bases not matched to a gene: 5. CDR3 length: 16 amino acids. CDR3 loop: CASSQGQGAADTEAFF. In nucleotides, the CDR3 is TGCGCCAGCAGCCAAGGACAGGGGGCTGCTGACACTGAAGCTTTCTTT.

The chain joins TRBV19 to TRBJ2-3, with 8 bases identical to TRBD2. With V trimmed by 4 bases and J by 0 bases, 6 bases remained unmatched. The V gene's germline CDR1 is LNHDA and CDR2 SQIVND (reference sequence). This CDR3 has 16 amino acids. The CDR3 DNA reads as TGTGCCAGTAGTAAGGGTAGCGGGATGAGCACAGATACGCAGTATTTT. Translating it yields CASSKGSGMSTDTQYF.

CDR3 sequence: CASKGAGKGPQHF. CDR3 DNA: TGTGCCAGCAAAGGTGCAGGGAAAGGGCCCCAGCATTTT. The J gene is TRBJ1-5, the V gene TRBV12-3 or TRBV12-4; D possibly corresponds to TRBD1 (5 bases). This CDR3 has 13 residues. V lost 7 bases and J lost 9, with 16 bases in between.

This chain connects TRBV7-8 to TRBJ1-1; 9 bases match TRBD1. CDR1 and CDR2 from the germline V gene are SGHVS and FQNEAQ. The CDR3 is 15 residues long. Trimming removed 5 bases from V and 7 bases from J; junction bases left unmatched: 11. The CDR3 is CASSVPSGQGFEAFF. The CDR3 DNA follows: TGTGCCAGCAGCGTACCCTCGGGACAGGGTTTTGAAGCTTTCTTT. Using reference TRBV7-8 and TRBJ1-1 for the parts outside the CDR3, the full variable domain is GAGVSQSPRYKVAKRGQDVALRCDPISGHVSLFWYQQALGQGPEFLTYFQNEAQLDKSGLPSDRFFAERPEGSVSTLKIQRTQQEDSAVYLCASSVPSGQGFEAFFGQGTRLTVV.

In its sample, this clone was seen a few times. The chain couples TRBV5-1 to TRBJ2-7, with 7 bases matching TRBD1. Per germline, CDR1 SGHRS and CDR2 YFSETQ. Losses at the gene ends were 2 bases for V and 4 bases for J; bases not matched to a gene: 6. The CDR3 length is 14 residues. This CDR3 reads CASSFVGGWYEQYF. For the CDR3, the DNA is TGCGCCAGCAGCTTTGTAGGGGGCTGGTACGAGCAGTACTTC.

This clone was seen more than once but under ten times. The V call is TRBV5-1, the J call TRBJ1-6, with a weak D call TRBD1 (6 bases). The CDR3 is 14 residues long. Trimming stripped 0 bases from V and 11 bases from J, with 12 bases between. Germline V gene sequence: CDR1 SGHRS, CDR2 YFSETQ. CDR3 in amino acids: CASSLEGHSAPLHF. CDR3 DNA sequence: TGCGCCAGCAGCTTGGAGGGACATTCAGCACCCCTCCACTTT.

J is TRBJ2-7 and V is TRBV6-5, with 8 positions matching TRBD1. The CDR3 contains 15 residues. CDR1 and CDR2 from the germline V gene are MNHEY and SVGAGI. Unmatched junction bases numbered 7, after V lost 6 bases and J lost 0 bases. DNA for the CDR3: TGTGCCAGCAGGATCCGGGACAGGAGCTCCTACGAGCAGTACTTC. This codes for CASRIRDRSSYEQYF.

The CDR3 DNA follows: TGTGCCACCAGTGATCCTGACAGGGTTGTACCCAATGAGCAGTTCTTC. Protein: CATSDPDRVVPNEQFF. The chain is built from TRBV24-1 and TRBJ2-1, with 7 nucleotides matching TRBD1. This CDR3 is built from 16 residues. In germline, CDR1 is KGHDR, CDR2 SFDVKD. The V segment lost 3 bases and the J segment 6 bases; nucleotides outside the gene matches: 10.

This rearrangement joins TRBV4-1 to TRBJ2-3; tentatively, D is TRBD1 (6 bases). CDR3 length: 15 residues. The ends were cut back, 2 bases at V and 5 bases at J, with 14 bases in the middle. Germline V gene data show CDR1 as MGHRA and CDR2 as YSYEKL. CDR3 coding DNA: TGCGCCAGCAGCCAATCAGGGGAGTTTGGAGATACGCAGTATTTT. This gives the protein CASSQSGEFGDTQYF.

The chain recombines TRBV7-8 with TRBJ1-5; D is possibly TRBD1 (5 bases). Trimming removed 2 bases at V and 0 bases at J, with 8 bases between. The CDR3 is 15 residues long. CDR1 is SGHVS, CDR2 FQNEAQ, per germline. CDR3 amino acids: CASSLSGNSNQPQHF. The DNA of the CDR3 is TGTGCCAGCAGCTTATCAGGGAATAGCAATCAGCCCCAGCATTTT.